Reported below is one TCR beta chain. It has no known antigen specificity. Base qualities are not at hand, and no much larger clone is one base apart. Taken from cysteine to phenylalanine, the CDR3 has 16 residues. The only DNA kept is the CDR3, 48 bases in frame from the first base. V sheds 11 bases and J sheds 5 bases, leaving 25 bases between their ends. The germline V gene encodes CDR1 LNHDA and CDR2 SQIVND (reference sequence). This sample was taken from a study of T cell changes during pregnancy in multiple sclerosis (dated by TCRdb to the late 2010s). For the study in its entirety: Changes in the T cell repertoire over the course of pregnancy were examined in this study in women with multiple sclerosis.

Receptor libraries were prepared by the immunoSEQ multiplex PCR assay. In its TCRdb copy, this immuneACCESS table keeps in-frame sequences only and misses some clones. Where compared with another copy, unresolved V genes explain less than half of these, and the others have no known cause. The sample profile shows roughly 47,000 clones; 89% of them were found once. The ten largest clones take up approximately 1.2% of the sample. Sequences were derived from CD4+ T cells from peripheral blood mononuclear cells, sampled after pregnancy. The rearrangement combines TRBV19 with TRBJ1-5; the best D guess is TRBD1, with 5 bases matching. The source of this sequence is a female donor with multiple sclerosis, enrolled in a pregnancy study. This receptor has the CDR3 CAPKGVGRAPYQPQHF. The DNA reads as follows: TGTGCCCCAAAAGGAGTCGGCAGGGCGCCTTATCAGCCCCAGCATTTT.